Each of the 29 T cell receptor beta chains below was sequenced from the same sample in a study of tumor-infiltrating lymphocytes in primary liver carcinoma. Using a constant-region primer together with ProtoScript II reverse transcriptase, TCR beta cDNA was made from around 500 ng of total RNA. Researchers made the TCR beta libraries by running three nested multiplex PCR rounds with slightly modified ARM-PCR. TRBV1-TRBV30 forward and Cbeta reverse primers drove the first two roughly 10-cycle rounds. A single record per CDR3 protein comes from TCRdb applying MiXCR to the multiplex PCR reads. The sample consists of more than 70,000 distinct CDR3 sequences, around 66% of them appearing once. The roughly 18-32 mg bulk tissue piece was not sorted before simultaneous RNA and DNA extraction. Sequences were obtained from tumor-adjacent normal liver tissue. The receptors come from a man in his forties with primary liver carcinoma and hepatitis B virus infection.

This clonotype has only one observation. One junction end disagrees with the germline gene, perhaps due to a read error. The genes are TRBV28 and TRBJ2-3; 10 bases line up with TRBD2. The length of the CDR3 is 16 residues. Germline loops: CDR1 MDHEN, CDR2 SYDVKM. The CDR3 here is CVSSLFGTSVGDTQYF. The CDR3 DNA is TGTGTCAGCAGTTTATTCGGGACTAGCGTGGGCGATACACAGTATTTT.

Note on this clonotype: This is likely a read error, given that the CDR3 carries no conserved phenylalanine or tryptophan at its end. The chain combines TRBV6-2 or TRBV6-3 with TRBJ1-1; D gene unclear. CDR1 is MNHEY and CDR2 is SVGEGT in the germline V gene. This CDR3 spans 14 amino acids. V lost 2 bases and J lost 0, with 7 bases in between. CDR3: CASSYHELNTEAFI. The CDR3 DNA is TGTGCCAGCAGTTACCATGAGCTGAACACTGAAGCTTTCATT.

Regarding this clonotype: The germline gene is not matched at one end of the junction; a read error may be the cause. V is TRBV29-1 and J is TRBJ1-1, with a possible D match to TRBD1 (5 bases). Germline CDR1 reads SQVTM; CDR2 reads ANQGSEA. The CDR3 runs to 12 residues. The CDR3 spells CSVGTEDTEAIF. The CDR3 nucleotides read TGCAGCGTCGGGACGGAGGACACTGAAGCTATCTTT.

Concerning this clonotype itself: The junction differs from germline at one of its ends, possibly a read error. The CDR3: CASSARTREIDEQLF. The CDR3 nucleotides read TGTGCCAGCAGCGCCAGGACTAGAGAGATTGATGAGCAGCTCTTC. J is TRBJ2-1 and V is TRBV11-1; 7 bases are shared with TRBD2. The CDR3 is 15 residues long. CDR1 SGHAT and CDR2 FQDESV come from the germline V gene (reference sequence). Complete variable domain (other parts from reference TRBV11-1 and TRBJ2-1): EAEVAQSPRYKITEKSQAVAFWCDPISGHATLYWYRQILGQGPELLVQFQDESVVDDSQLPKDRFSAERLKGVDSTLKIQPAELGDSAMYLCASSARTREIDEQLFGPGTRLTVL.

With regard to this clonotype: In this CDR3 the conserved last residue, phenylalanine or tryptophan, is missing, so a read error is likely. Here the CDR3 DNA reads TGCAGCGTTGTAACGGGGGCCGACACCGGGGAACTGTTTTAT. Its protein is CSVVTGADTGELFY. The rearrangement links TRBV29-1 to TRBJ2-2, with D perhaps assigned TRBD1 or TRBD2 (6 bases each). CDR1 and CDR2 from the germline V gene are SQVTM and ANQGSEA. This CDR3 spans 14 amino acids.

J is TRBJ2-7 and V is TRBV20-1; the match to TRBD1 covers 8 bases. V shed 7 bases and J 0 bases; nucleotides not matched to a gene: 8. CDR1 and CDR2 from the germline V gene are DFQATT and SNEGSKA (reference sequence). The CDR3 totals 14 residues. The CDR3 bases are TGCAGTGTCTCCACCGGGACAGGCTCCTACGAGCAGTACTTC. Amino acid sequence: CSVSTGTGSYEQYF.

In its sample, this clonotype was seen many times. V and J are TRBV28 and TRBJ2-7; D unclear. Germline lookup yields CDR1 MDHEN and CDR2 SYDVKM. V dropped 6 bases and J dropped 3 bases, with 6 bases sitting between them. The CDR3 consists of 11 residues. CDR3 in DNA: TGTGCCAGCAGCAGGATCTACGAGCAGTACTTC. Encoded protein: CASSRIYEQYF.

The chain joins TRBV10-3 to TRBJ2-7, with D unclear. The CDR3 is made up of 12 amino acids. Per the germline V gene, CDR1 is ENHRY and CDR2 is SYGVKD. The CDR3 loop reads CDISEARQEQYF. The CDR3 DNA is TGTGACATTAGTGAAGCCAGGCAAGAGCAGTACTTC.

Points on this clonotype: One end of the junction is discordant with germline, which a read error may explain. The chain uses TRBV28 and TRBJ2-1; TRBD2 aligns across 9 bases. From germline, CDR1 is MDHEN and CDR2 SYDVKM. The CDR3 totals 11 residues. The chain's CDR3 is CRVAGVTEQFF. The CDR3 bases are TGCCGGGTAGCGGGAGTAACTGAGCAGTTCTTC.

The chain joins TRBV13 to TRBJ2-7, with a tentative D call TRBD1 (6 bases). This CDR3 comprises 15 residues. V was cut by 7 bases and J by 2 bases, with 18 bases left in between. CDR1 is PRHDT, CDR2 FYEKMQ, per germline (reference sequence). CDR3 DNA sequence: TGTGCCAGCATCCCCCTACCGTACAGGGCCTACGAGCAGTACTTC. Translating it yields CASIPLPYRAYEQYF.

This clonotype has only one observation. A read error may be the cause here, since a much bigger clone is one base away. This sequence joins TRBV28 and TRBJ2-1; D not resolved. This CDR3 contains 13 residues. Per germline, CDR1 MDHEN and CDR2 SYDVKM. The CDR3 protein is CVSSSPGPIKQFF. The CDR3 bases are TGTGTCAGCAGTTCTCCTGGTCCCATAAAGCAGTTCTTC.

Notes on this clonotype: At one of its ends the junction is not consistent with the germline gene, which may arise from a read error. The gene calls are TRBV14 and TRBJ2-1; weak D call: TRBD2 (6 bases). Germline assignment: CDR1 SGHDN and CDR2 FVKESK. There are 16 residues in the CDR3. The CDR3 DNA follows: TGTGCCAGGAGCCAAGAAACTAGCCCCATTTACAATGAGCAGTTCTTC. Its protein product is CARSQETSPIYNEQFF.

This clonotype showed up just once. One junction end does not reproduce the germline sequence, and a read error may be involved. J is TRBJ1-4 and V is TRBV4-1; no clear D. The CDR3 spans 17 residues. Germline V lookup: CDR1 MGHRA, CDR2 YSYEKL. CDR3 in DNA: TGCACCAGCAGCCAAGGACGGACCGCCACAACTAATGAAAAACTGTTTTTT. It codes for CTSSQGRTATTNEKLFF.

Comment on this clonotype: An end of the junction differs from the germline gene, which may be a read error. The V and J genes are TRBV6-1 and TRBJ2-6, with D possibly being TRBD1 (5 bases). CDR3 length equals 19 residues. Germline values: CDR1 MNHNS, CDR2 SASEGT. The CDR3 nucleotides are TGTGCCAGCAGTGAAGCCTGGGGCAGAGTGTCCTCTGGGGCCAACATCCTGACTTTC. Translated: CASSEAWGRVSSGANILTF.

Remarks on this clonotype: One end of the junction does not line up with germline, which may come from a read error. This chain joins TRBV11-3 and TRBJ1-2; D gene uncertain. There are 17 residues in the CDR3. Germline CDR1 reads SGHNT; CDR2 reads YENEEA. The CDR3 sequence: CTSSPPTYRGSNYGYTF. DNA of the CDR3: TGTACCAGCAGCCCTCCTACCTACAGAGGAAGTAACTATGGCTACACCTTC.

The chain carries TRBV6-2 or TRBV6-3 and TRBJ2-1, with D perhaps being TRBD1 or TRBD2 (5 bases each). Germline V gene sequence: CDR1 MNHEY, CDR2 SVGEGT. The CDR3 is 15 amino acids. V lost 4 bases to trimming and J lost 8 bases, with 18 bases between them. The CDR3 DNA is TGTGCCAGCAGTTTCTCGATGGGGGTTGTCGATGAGCAGTTCTTC. As protein: CASSFSMGVVDEQFF.

In the case of this clonotype: A read error may produce the germline difference seen at one junction end. The J gene is TRBJ2-1, the V gene TRBV7-8; possible D gene TRBD2, 5 bases. The CDR3 spans 18 residues. Germline lookup yields CDR1 SGHVS and CDR2 FQNEAQ. CDR3 amino acids: CASGPLGGSAVSYSEQFF. In DNA, the CDR3 is TGTGCCAGCGGTCCGCTTGGAGGCTCAGCGGTCTCCTACAGTGAGCAGTTCTTC.

Note on this clonotype: It may be a read error: a sequence one base away is much more abundant. The V and J genes are TRBV7-9 and TRBJ2-3; D uncertain. The CDR3 runs 14 residues. The germline CDR1 and CDR2 sequences are SEHNR and FQNEAQ (reference sequence). CDR3 nucleotide sequence: TGTGCCAGCAGCCCGAAGTTGTCCCCAGATAAGCAGTATTTT. Its translation: CASSPKLSPDKQYF.

To note about this clonotype: At one boundary the junction diverges from the germline segment, which might be a read error. The chain recombines TRBV4-2 with TRBJ2-7, with D possibly matching TRBD2 (5 bases). Germline V CDR1 and CDR2: LGHNA, YNFKEQ. The CDR3 covers 16 residues. The CDR3 DNA reads TGTGCCAGCTGCCAAGCGGCTAGCTGTGTTTCCTACGAGCAGTACTTC. Amino acids: CASCQAASCVSYEQYF.

For this clonotype: A clone one base away is much larger, so this may be a read error. The V gene is TRBV29-1, the J gene TRBJ1-1; perhaps TRBD1 as D (5 bases). The CDR3 runs to 15 residues. CDR1 and CDR2 (germline): SQVTM, ANQGSEA. This chain's CDR3 is CNVDGGWGMRTEAFF. DNA of the CDR3: TGCAACGTTGACGGGGGGTGGGGGATGAGGACTGAAGCTTTCTTT. The complete variable domain, with remaining parts taken from reference TRBV29-1 and TRBJ1-1, reads SAVISQKPSRDICQRGTSLTIQCQVDSQVTMMFWYRQQPGQSLTLIATANQGSEATYESGFVIDKFPISRPNLTFSTLTVSNMSPEDSSIYLCNVDGGWGMRTEAFFGQGTRLTVV.

With regard to this clonotype: A much larger clone sits a single nucleotide away, making a read error possible. The V call is TRBV28, the J call TRBJ2-5; 7 bases fit TRBD2. Germline V gene data show CDR1 as MDHEN and CDR2 as SYDVKM. V shed 0 bases, J shed 12 bases, and the junction held 19 bases outside the gene matches. The CDR3 length is 17 residues. The CDR3: CASSLWSATSAGTTEYF. CDR3 coding DNA: TGTGCCAGCAGTTTATGGAGCGCCACCTCAGCGGGAACGACTGAGTACTTC. The full variable domain, with the rest looked up from reference TRBV28 and TRBJ2-5, is DVKVTQSSRYLVKRTGEKVFLECVQDMDHENMFWYRQDPGLGLRLIYFSYDVKMKEKGDIPEGYSVSREKKERFSLILESASTNQTSMYLCASSLWSATSAGTTEYFGPGTRLLVL.

As to this clonotype: A much bigger clone sits one base away, suggesting this may be a read error. This chain joins TRBV29-1 and TRBJ2-7; 8 bases are shared with TRBD2. The CDR3 is 12 residues long. Germline loops: CDR1 SQVTM, CDR2 ANQGSEA. The CDR3, as DNA: TGCAGCTCCCTGACTAGCGACCACGAGCGGTACTTC. Translated, it gives CSSLTSDHERYF.

Remarks on this clonotype: At one of its ends the junction is not consistent with the germline gene, which may arise from a read error. J is TRBJ2-5 and V is TRBV6-5; no clear D. The CDR3 is 12 residues long. Germline CDR1 is MNHEY and CDR2 is SVGAGI. The CDR3 region has the DNA TGTGTCAGCAGTTACTCACGAGAGACCCAGTACTTC. Its translation is CVSSYSRETQYF.

Notes on this clonotype: Likely a read error: the CDR3 ends without its conserved phenylalanine or tryptophan. It is unclear where the CDR3 begins or ends on the DNA, so no DNA is shown, and the CDR3 is as TCRdb lists it. The CDR3 region is CARSFDSTYELYI. This chain connects TRBV11-2 to TRBJ2-7. The CDR3 region is 13 residues in length, termini included. CDR1 SGHAT and CDR2 FQNNGV come from the germline V gene.

This clonotype was counted ten times or more. The chain uses TRBV24-1 and TRBJ2-5, with D possibly TRBD1 on 6 matching bases. CDR1 and CDR2 from the germline V gene are KGHDR and SFDVKD. With 3 bases removed from V and 4 bases from J, the gap between germline ends came to 14 bases. This CDR3 has 15 amino acids. The DNA of the CDR3 is TGTGCCACCAGTGATCCCACAGGGTGGGGAGAGACCCAGTACTTC. Amino acid sequence: CATSDPTGWGETQYF.

This clonotype turned up a few times. The chain joins TRBV6-1 to TRBJ2-5, with 7 bases lining up with TRBD2. CDR1 is MNHNS and CDR2 is SASEGT in the germline V gene. The junction had 6 bases not matched to a gene; V was cut back by 7 bases and J by 1 base. The length of the CDR3 is 14 residues. The CDR3 loop is CASNYGLVQETQYF. As DNA, the CDR3 is TGTGCCAGCAATTATGGACTAGTCCAAGAGACCCAGTACTTC.

J is TRBJ2-5 and V is TRBV29-1; TRBD1 is a possible D gene (6 bases). V was cut by 7 bases and J by 10 bases, with 31 bases left in between. The V gene's germline CDR1 is SQVTM and CDR2 ANQGSEA. This CDR3 region has 16 residues. The CDR3, as DNA: TGCAGCGCCTACAGGAGCTCCCTCCAGGGGCCGGGAAACCAGTACTTC. Residues: CSAYRSSLQGPGNQYF.

For this clonotype: One end of the junction does not line up with germline, which may come from a read error. The V call is TRBV12-3 or TRBV12-4, the J call TRBJ2-4; D might be TRBD1 or TRBD2, each matching 5 bases. The CDR3 has 13 amino acids. The DNA for the CDR3 is TGTGCCAGTAGTTTGGGGGTCAAAAACATTCAGTATTTC. It encodes CASSLGVKNIQYF.

This clonotype was counted a few times. At one end, the junction sequence differs from germline, possibly due to a read error. The J gene is TRBJ2-7, the V gene TRBV6-6; D is possibly TRBD1 or TRBD2 (6 bases each). The CDR3 covers 15 residues. Germline V gene lookup returns CDR1 MNHNY and CDR2 SVGAGI (reference sequence). This CDR3 is CASSYPEGGGDEQCF. The CDR3 DNA reads TGTGCCAGCAGTTACCCCGAAGGGGGAGGAGACGAGCAGTGCTTC.